This T cell receptor delta chain was found in a study of γδ T cells in repeated Plasmodium falciparum infection. Study overall: Age- and gender-matched Australian children served as comparison for malaria-exposed Malian children. Malian samples came from no-transmission periods or across acute febrile malaria episodes. Whole-study findings and limits: Many TCRgamma sequences overlapped between individuals in stable Vgamma9/Vdelta2+ repertoires. Vdelta2-negative gammadelta repertoires, largely Vdelta1+, seemingly showed infection-driven waves of new clonal selection.

A few counts support this clone. Antigen: not known. A read error is the likely source, as a far larger clone sits one nucleotide away. Other DNA sequences in the same sample also yield this CDR3. CDR1 and CDR2 (germline): TSWWSYY, QGS. The CDR3 is 19 amino acids. Flow sorting of PBMC yielded separate Vgamma9/Vdelta2+ and Vdelta2-negative gammadelta T cell populations for bulk repertoire analysis. With CATT, TCRdb re-called clones from the multiplex PCR reads. The profile shows 50,000 or so delta-chain clones, around 1.6% of them singletons. The chain combines TRDV1 with TRDJ2, with D unresolved. The TCR sequence derives from a pool of human donors (malaria-infected and uninfected, not separated). Sequenced input: gamma-delta T cells from blood. CDR3 sequence reads: CALGGLRASTLTLTAQLFF. DNA for the CDR3: TGTGCTCTTGGGGGGCTACGAGCCAGCACCCTAACCCTGACAGCGCAACTCTTCTTT.